This T cell receptor (beta chain) was found in a study of long-term antiretroviral therapy in people with HIV. Study-wide findings and caveats: In HIV, the repertoires covered a tighter span of CDR3 lengths than in controls.

V was pared by 1 base and J by 6 bases, with 16 bases between. The V gene's germline CDR1 is MNHNS and CDR2 SASEGT. This CDR3 has 16 residues. Notes on this clone: Antigen: not known.

They ran version v3.0 of the immunoSEQ assay at survey level. The sequencing target was roughly 40,000-55,000 T-cell genomes per sample. This table comes from immunoSEQ multiplex PCR, and its TCRdb copy is limited to in-frame clones, with some not included. The profile shows approximately 26,000 clones, 85% to 90% of them singletons. This specimen consisted of unsorted PBMCs, obtained 1.8 years after starting antiretroviral therapy. The gene calls are TRBV6-1 and TRBJ2-1; weak D call: TRBD2 (5 bases). The clonotype originates from a woman aged 18-29 years with HIV. This chain's CDR3 is CASSEEAAFRGNEQFF. CDR3 nucleotides: TGTGCCAGCAGTGAAGAGGCGGCGTTTCGGGGCAATGAGCAGTTCTTC.